This T cell receptor beta chain comes out of a study of T cell responses to AZD1222 COVID-19 vaccine. Study-wide results and caveats: Spike-specific TCR breadth and depth rose after two AZD1222 doses.

The V gene's germline CDR1 is SGHTA and CDR2 FQGTGA. V lost 4 bases, J lost 2 bases, and 6 bases stayed unmatched. CDR3 size: 15 residues. TCRdb's table, derived via immunoSEQ multiplex PCR, lists solely in-frame clones and lacks some. The table has approximately 150,000 clones, over 80% seen once. As regards this clone: Its antigen is unknown.

Sequencing was performed on peripheral blood, taken 28 days after the second AZD1222 dose. This rearrangement joins TRBV7-3 to TRBJ2-3; 7 bases are shared with TRBD2. The receptor was derived from an adult who received the AZD1222 COVID-19 vaccine. This chain's CDR3 is CASSSRLADTDTQYF. In DNA, the CDR3 is TGTGCCAGCAGCTCACGACTAGCAGACACAGATACGCAGTATTTT. Variable domain in full (rest from reference TRBV7-3 and TRBJ2-3): GAGVSQTPSNKVTEKGKYVELRCDPISGHTALYWYRQSLGQGPEFLIYFQGTGAADDSGLPNDRFFAVRPEGSVSTLKIQRTERGDSAVYLCASSSRLADTDTQYFGPGTRLTVL.